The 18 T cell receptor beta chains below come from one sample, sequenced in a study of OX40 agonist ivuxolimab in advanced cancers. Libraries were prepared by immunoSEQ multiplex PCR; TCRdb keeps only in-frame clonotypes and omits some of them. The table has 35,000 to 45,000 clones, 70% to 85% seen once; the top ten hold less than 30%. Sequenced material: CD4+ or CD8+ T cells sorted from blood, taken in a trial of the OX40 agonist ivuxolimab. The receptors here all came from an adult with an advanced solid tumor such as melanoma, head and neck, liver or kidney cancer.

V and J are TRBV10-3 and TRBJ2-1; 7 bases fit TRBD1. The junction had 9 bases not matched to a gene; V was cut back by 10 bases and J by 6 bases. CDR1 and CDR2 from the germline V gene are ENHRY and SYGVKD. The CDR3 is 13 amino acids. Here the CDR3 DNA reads TGTGCCACCTACAGGGGTCAGGGCAATGAGCAGTTCTTC. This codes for CATYRGQGNEQFF.

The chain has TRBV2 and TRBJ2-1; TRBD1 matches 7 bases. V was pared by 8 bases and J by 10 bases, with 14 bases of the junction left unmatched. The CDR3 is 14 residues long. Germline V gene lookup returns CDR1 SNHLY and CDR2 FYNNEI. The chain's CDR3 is CASGTNRGGGEQFF. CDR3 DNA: TGTGCCAGCGGCACTAACAGGGGTGGGGGAGAGCAGTTCTTC.

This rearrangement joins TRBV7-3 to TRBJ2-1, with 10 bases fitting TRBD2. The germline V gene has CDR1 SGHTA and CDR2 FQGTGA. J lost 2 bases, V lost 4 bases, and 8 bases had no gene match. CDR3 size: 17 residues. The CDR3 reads CASSSTRTSGAYNEQFF. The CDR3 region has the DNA TGTGCCAGCAGCTCTACAAGGACTAGCGGAGCCTACAATGAGCAGTTCTTC. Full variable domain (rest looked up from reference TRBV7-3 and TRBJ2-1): GAGVSQTPSNKVTEKGKYVELRCDPISGHTALYWYRQSLGQGPEFLIYFQGTGAADDSGLPNDRFFAVRPEGSVSTLKIQRTERGDSAVYLCASSSTRTSGAYNEQFFGPGTRLTVL.

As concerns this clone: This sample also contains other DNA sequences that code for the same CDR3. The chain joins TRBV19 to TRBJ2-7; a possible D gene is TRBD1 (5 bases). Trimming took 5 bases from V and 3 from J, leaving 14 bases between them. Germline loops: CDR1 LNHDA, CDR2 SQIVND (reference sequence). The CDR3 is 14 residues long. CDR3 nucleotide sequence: TGTGCCAGTAGTTCCCAGGGTGCCGGCTACGAGCAGTACTTC. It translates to CASSSQGAGYEQYF.

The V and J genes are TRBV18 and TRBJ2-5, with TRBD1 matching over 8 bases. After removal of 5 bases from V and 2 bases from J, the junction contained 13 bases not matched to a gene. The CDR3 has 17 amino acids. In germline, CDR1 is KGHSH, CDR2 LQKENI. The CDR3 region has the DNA TGTGCCAGCTCAAGTATTCCGGGACAGGAGACTCAAGAGACCCAGTACTTC. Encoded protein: CASSSIPGQETQETQYF. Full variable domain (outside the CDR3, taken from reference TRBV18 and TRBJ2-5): NAGVMQNPRHLVRRRGQEARLRCSPMKGHSHVYWYRQLPEEGLKFMVYLQKENIIDESGMPKERFSAEFPKEGPSILRIQQVVRGDSAAYFCASSSIPGQETQETQYFGPGTRLLVL.

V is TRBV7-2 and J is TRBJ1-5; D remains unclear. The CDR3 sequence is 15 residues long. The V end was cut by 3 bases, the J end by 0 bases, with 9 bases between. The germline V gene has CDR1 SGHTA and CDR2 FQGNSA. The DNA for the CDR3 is TGTGCCAGCAGCTTTTCCGGGATTAGCAATCAGCCCCAGCATTTT. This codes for CASSFSGISNQPQHF.

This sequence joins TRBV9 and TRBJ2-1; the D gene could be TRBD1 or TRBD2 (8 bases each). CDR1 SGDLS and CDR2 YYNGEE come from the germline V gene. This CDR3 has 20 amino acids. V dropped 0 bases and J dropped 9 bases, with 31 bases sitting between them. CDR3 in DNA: TGTGCCAGCAGCGTAGGACCGGGACAGGTGGTCAAAGCGGGAGTGAGTGAGCAGTTCTTC. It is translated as CASSVGPGQVVKAGVSEQFF.

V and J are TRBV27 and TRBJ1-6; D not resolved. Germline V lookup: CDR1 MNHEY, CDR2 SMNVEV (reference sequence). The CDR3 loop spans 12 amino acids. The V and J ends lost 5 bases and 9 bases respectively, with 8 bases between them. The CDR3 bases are TGTGCCAGCAGTCCCCTCTTTTCACCCCTCCACTTT. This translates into CASSPLFSPLHF.

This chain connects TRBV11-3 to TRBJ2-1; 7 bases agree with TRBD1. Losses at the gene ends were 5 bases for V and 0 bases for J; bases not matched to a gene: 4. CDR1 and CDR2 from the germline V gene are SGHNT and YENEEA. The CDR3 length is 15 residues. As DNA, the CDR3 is TGTGCCAGCAGCACCGGGACAGTCTCCTACAATGAGCAGTTCTTC. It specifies CASSTGTVSYNEQFF.

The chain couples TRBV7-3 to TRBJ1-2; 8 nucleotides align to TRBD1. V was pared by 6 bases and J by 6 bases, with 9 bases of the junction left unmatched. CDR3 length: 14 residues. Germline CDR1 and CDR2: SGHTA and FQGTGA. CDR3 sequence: CASSYDRGFDGYTF. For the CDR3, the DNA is TGTGCCAGCAGTTACGACAGGGGTTTTGATGGCTACACCTTC. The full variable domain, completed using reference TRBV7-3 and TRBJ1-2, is GAGVSQTPSNKVTEKGKYVELRCDPISGHTALYWYRQSLGQGPEFLIYFQGTGAADDSGLPNDRFFAVRPEGSVSTLKIQRTERGDSAVYLCASSYDRGFDGYTFGSGTRLTVV.

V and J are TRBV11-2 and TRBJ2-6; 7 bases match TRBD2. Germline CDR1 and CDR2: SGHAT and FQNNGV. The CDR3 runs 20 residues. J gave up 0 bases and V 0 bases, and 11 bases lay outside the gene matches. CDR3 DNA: TGTGCCAGCAGCTTAGATGGGGGGGTAGCTTTGCTCTCTGGGGCCAACGTCCTGACTTTC. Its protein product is CASSLDGGVALLSGANVLTF.

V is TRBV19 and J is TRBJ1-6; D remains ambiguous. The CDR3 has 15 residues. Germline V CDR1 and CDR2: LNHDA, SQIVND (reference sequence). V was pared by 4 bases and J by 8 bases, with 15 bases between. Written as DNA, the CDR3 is TGTGCCAGTAGTAACCCCCCAAGAGGCCATTCACCCCTCCACTTT. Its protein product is CASSNPPRGHSPLHF.

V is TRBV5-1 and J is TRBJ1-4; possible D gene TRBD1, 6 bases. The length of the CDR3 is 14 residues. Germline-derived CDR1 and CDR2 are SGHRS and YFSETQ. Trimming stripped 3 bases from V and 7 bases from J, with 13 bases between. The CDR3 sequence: CASSWTDGGEKLFF. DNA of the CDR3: TGCGCCAGCAGCTGGACAGACGGGGGTGAAAAACTGTTTTTT. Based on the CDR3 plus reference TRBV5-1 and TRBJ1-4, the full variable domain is KAGVTQTPRYLIKTRGQQVTLSCSPISGHRSVSWYQQTPGQGLQFLFEYFSETQRNKGNFPGRFSGRQFSNSRSEMNVSTLELGDSALYLCASSWTDGGEKLFFGSGTQLSVL.

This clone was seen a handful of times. The CDR3, as DNA: TGTGCCAGCAGCTTAGGATCTCTGGGCTTCTCCTACAATGAGCAGTTCTTC. This codes for CASSLGSLGFSYNEQFF. V gene TRBV7-8 combines with J gene TRBJ2-1; D call uncertain. Trimming took 1 base from V and 0 from J, leaving 13 bases between them. The CDR3 sequence is 17 residues long. Per the germline V gene, CDR1 is SGHVS and CDR2 is FQNEAQ.

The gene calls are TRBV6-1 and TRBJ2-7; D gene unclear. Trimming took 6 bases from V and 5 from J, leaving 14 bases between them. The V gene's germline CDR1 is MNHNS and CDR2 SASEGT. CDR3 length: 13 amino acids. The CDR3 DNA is TGTGCCAGCAGAAATTTCTTGTCCGACGAGCAGTACTTC. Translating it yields CASRNFLSDEQYF.

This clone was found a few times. The CDR3 DNA is TGTGCCAGCAGCCATCTCCCGGGACAGGGGTTCGATGAGCAGTTCTTC. The encoded protein is CASSHLPGQGFDEQFF. V usage is TRBV7-9 and J usage is TRBJ2-1; TRBD1 agrees at 10 bases. This CDR3 has 16 amino acids. J gave up 8 bases and V 5 bases, and 12 bases lay outside the gene matches. Germline V CDR1 and CDR2: SEHNR, FQNEAQ (reference sequence).

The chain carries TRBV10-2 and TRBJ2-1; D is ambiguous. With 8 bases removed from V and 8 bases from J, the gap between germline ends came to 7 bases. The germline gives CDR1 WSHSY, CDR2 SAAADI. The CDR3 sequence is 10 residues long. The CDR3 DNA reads TGCGCCAGCTATCGTTATGAGCAGTTCTTC. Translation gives CASYRYEQFF.

This chain's CDR3 is CSVVRTGGLYEQYF. The CDR3 DNA follows: TGCAGCGTCGTCAGGACAGGGGGTTTATACGAGCAGTACTTC. V is TRBV29-1 and J is TRBJ2-7; TRBD1 matches 10 bases. This CDR3 contains 14 residues. Germline-derived CDR1 and CDR2 are SQVTM and ANQGSEA. After removal of 6 bases from V and 4 bases from J, the junction contained 9 bases not matched to a gene.